The T cell receptor beta chain under discussion was sequenced for a study of blood T cells in healthy people across ages. The extraction recovered at least 5 micrograms of total RNA per sample. The length of the CDR3 is 13 residues. V shed 1 base and J shed 2 bases, with 9 bases lying between them. Germline-derived CDR1 and CDR2 are DFQATT and SNEGSKA (reference sequence). A J-beta primer mix and a sample-barcoded 5' primer were used in a second PCR of about 7 to 12 cycles. A tag from a template-switch adaptor with 12 random nucleotides marked each cDNA molecule. TCRdb reanalysed the 5' RACE reads using MiXCR and keeps one entry per CDR3 protein. The table has about 970,000 distinct CDR3 sequences, roughly 51% seen once; the top ten hold roughly 23%. Study observations and caveats: Donors of long life had a larger count of naive CD4+ cells and greater diversity than aged donors.

This clonotype has a handful of counts. Antigen unknown. This receptor was obtained from a woman aged 55-70 years in good health. Sequenced input: blood. The V and J genes are TRBV20-1 and TRBJ2-7; no reliable D call. The CDR3 sequence is CSARAMVTYEQYF. The CDR3 DNA is TGCAGTGCTAGAGCGATGGTGACCTACGAGCAGTACTTC.